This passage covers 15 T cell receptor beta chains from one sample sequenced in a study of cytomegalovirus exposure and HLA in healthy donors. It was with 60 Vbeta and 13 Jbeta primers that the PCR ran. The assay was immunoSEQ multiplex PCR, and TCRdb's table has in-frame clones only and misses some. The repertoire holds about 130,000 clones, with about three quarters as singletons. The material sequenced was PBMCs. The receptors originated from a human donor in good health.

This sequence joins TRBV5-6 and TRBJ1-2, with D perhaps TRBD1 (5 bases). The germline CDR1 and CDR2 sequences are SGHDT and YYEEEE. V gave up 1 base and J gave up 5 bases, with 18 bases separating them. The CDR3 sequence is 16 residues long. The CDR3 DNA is TGTGCCAGCAGCTTGAGGTGGGCCGGGGGACGGTATGGCTACACCTTC. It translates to CASSLRWAGGRYGYTF. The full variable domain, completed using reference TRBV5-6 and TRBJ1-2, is DAGVTQSPTHLIKTRGQQVTLRCSPKSGHDTVSWYQQALGQGPQFIFQYYEEEERQRGNFPDRFSGHQFPNYSSELNVNALLLGDSALYLCASSLRWAGGRYGYTFGSGTRLTVV.

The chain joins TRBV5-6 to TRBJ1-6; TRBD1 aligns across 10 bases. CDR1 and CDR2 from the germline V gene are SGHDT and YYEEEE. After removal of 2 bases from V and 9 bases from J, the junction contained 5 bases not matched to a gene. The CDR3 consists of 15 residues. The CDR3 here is CASSLAGTGVSPLHF. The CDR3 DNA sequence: TGTGCCAGCAGCTTAGCCGGGACAGGGGTTTCACCCCTCCACTTT.

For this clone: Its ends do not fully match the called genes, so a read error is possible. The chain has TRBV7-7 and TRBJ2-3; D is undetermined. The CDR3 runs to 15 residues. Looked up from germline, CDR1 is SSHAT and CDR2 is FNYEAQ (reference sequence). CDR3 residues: CASSLGVQASDTQYF. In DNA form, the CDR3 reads TGTGCTAGCAGCTTAGGAGTGCAGGCCTCAGATACGCAGTATTTT.

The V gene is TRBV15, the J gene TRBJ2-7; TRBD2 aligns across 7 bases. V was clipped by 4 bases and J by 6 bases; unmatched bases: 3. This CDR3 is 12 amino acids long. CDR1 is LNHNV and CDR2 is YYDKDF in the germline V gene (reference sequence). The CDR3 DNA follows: TGTGCCACCAGCAATGCGGGGGTCGAGCAGTACTTC. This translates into CATSNAGVEQYF.

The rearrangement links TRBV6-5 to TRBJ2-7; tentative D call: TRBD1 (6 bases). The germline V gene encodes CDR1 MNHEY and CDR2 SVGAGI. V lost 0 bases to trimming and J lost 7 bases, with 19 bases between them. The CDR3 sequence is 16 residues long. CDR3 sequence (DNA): TGTGCCAGCAGTTACTCCGGGACATTGGCGTCGGATGAGCAGTACTTC. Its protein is CASSYSGTLASDEQYF.

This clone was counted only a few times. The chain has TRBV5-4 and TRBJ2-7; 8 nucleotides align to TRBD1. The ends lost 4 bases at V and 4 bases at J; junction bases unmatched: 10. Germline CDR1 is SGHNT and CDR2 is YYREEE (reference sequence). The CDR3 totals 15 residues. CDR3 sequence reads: CASSVYGTGLYEQYF. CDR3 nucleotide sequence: TGTGCCAGCAGCGTCTACGGGACAGGATTATACGAGCAGTACTTC.

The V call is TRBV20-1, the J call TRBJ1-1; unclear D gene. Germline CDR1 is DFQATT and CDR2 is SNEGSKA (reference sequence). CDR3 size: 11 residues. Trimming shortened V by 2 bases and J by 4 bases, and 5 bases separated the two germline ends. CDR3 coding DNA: TGCAGTGCTAGATCCGGCACTGAAGCTTTCTTT. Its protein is CSARSGTEAFF.

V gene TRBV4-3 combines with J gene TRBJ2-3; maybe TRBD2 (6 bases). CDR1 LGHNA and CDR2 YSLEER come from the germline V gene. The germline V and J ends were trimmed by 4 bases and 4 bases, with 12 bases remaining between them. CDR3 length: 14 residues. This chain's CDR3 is CASSLRTNADTQYF. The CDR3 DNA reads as TGCGCCAGCAGCCTACGGACTAACGCAGATACGCAGTATTTT.

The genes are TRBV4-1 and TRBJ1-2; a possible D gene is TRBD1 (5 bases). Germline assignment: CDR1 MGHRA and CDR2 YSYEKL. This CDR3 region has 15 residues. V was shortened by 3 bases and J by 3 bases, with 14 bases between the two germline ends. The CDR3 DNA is TGCGCCAGCAGCCACCCCGGCGGGACGGACTATGGCTACACCTTC. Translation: CASSHPGGTDYGYTF.

CDR3 residues: CASSPAGAGVNTEAFF. The CDR3 coding sequence is TGTGCCAGCAGCCCGGCGGGTGCGGGCGTGAACACTGAAGCTTTCTTT. The chain has TRBV4-2 and TRBJ1-1, with D uncertain. CDR3 length: 16 residues. The ends were cut back, 4 bases at V and 0 bases at J, with 15 bases in the middle. Germline CDR1 LGHNA, CDR2 YNFKEQ.

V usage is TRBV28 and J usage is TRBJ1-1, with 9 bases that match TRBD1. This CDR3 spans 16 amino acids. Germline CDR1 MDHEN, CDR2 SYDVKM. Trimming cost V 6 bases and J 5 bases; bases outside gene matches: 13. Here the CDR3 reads CASRTGGVRLATEAFF. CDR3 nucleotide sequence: TGTGCCAGCAGAACAGGGGGCGTTAGGTTGGCGACTGAAGCTTTCTTT.

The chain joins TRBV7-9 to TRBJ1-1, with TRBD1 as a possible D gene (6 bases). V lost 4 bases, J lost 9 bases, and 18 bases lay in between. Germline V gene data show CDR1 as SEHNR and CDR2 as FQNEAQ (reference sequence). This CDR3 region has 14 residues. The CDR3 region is CASSSWDTLRKAFF. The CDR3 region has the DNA TGTGCCAGCAGCTCCTGGGACACTCTCAGGAAAGCTTTCTTT.

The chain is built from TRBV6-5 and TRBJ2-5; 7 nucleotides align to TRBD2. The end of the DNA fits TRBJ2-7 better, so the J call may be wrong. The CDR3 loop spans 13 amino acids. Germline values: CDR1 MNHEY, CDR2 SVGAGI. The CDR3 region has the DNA TGTGCCAGCAGTTACGGGACTACCTACGAGCAGTACTTC. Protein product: CASSYGTTYEQYF.

CDR3: CASRRTGPADTQYF. In DNA, the CDR3 is TGTGCCAGCAGGCGGACAGGGCCCGCAGATACGCAGTATTTT. The chain couples TRBV6-1 to TRBJ2-3; 8 nucleotides align to TRBD1. This CDR3 has 14 amino acids. Germline CDR1 is MNHNS and CDR2 is SASEGT. The V segment lost 6 bases and the J segment 4 bases; nucleotides outside the gene matches: 6.

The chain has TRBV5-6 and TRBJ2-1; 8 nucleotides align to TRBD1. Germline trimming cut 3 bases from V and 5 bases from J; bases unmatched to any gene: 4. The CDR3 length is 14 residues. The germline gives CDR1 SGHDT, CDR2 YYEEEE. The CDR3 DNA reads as TGTGCCAGCAGCTGGCCGGGACAGGACAATGAGCAGTTCTTC. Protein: CASSWPGQDNEQFF.